This T cell receptor beta chain originates from a study of blood T cell repertoires in COVID-19. Overall study: The United States, Italy and Spain were the sources of the acute and convalescent COVID-19 samples.

The authors' processing: Quantification of nucleated cells was approximated via reference gene primer amplification. Sequenced by immunoSEQ multiplex PCR; TCRdb stores in-frame clones only, minus some. V and J calls and clone size are copied from that table; D and trimming were computed from the DNA. The profile shows 200,000 to 250,000 clones, around 90% of them singletons. Germline CDR1 is SQVTM and CDR2 is ANQGSEA. The V segment lost 7 bases and the J segment 0 bases; nucleotides outside the gene matches: 1. The CDR3 totals 13 residues. The chain uses TRBV29-1 and TRBJ2-7; 12 bases are a match to TRBD1. This TCR derives from a man aged 55-75 years with COVID-19, enrolled during active disease. Material for sequencing was peripheral blood. The CDR3 DNA reads TGCAGCGCGGGACAGGGGGCCTCCTACGAGCAGTACTTC. This gives the protein CSAGQGASYEQYF.